Each of the 8 T cell receptor beta chains below was sequenced from the same sample in a study of spatial heterogeneity in lung cancer. Noted time point: sample taken at primary tumor resection. From tumor, nontumor lung or frozen PBMC, whole RNA was taken unsorted for sequencing. TCRdb recomputed calls from the 5' RACE reads with MiXCR, one row per CDR3 protein. The repertoire holds approximately 82,000 distinct CDR3 sequences, with roughly 13% as singletons. This specimen consisted of PBMCs, obtained at surgery. These receptors were collected from a male donor with early-stage non-small cell lung cancer.

The chain recombines TRBV20-1 with TRBJ2-7, with 7 bases fitting TRBD2. This CDR3 contains 14 residues. Per germline, CDR1 DFQATT and CDR2 SNEGSKA (reference sequence). Trimming cost V 3 bases and J 2 bases; bases outside gene matches: 7. Here the CDR3 reads CSARGSGFTYEQYF. The CDR3 bases are TGCAGTGCTAGGGGTAGCGGGTTCACCTACGAGCAGTACTTC.

This clonotype was found a few times. The chain has TRBV2 and TRBJ2-3, with D hard to call. This CDR3 has 15 amino acids. Germline V CDR1 and CDR2: SNHLY, FYNNEI. Between the trimmed V and J ends, which lost 9 bases and 4 bases, there was a span of 20 bases. CDR3 nucleotide sequence: TGTGCCAGTGGGAACGGGCGCCGACTGCCAGATACGCAGTATTTT. It is translated as CASGNGRRLPDTQYF.

The chain uses TRBV5-5 and TRBJ2-5; 9 bases line up with TRBD1. The CDR3 consists of 15 residues. Trimming removed 4 bases from V and 5 bases from J; junction bases left unmatched: 9. Per the germline V gene, CDR1 is SGHKS and CDR2 is YYEKEE (reference sequence). This CDR3 is CASSQRGQGRETQYF. For the CDR3, the DNA is TGTGCCAGCAGCCAGAGGGGACAGGGAAGGGAGACCCAGTACTTC.

This clonotype was seen more than once but under ten times. V gene TRBV29-1 combines with J gene TRBJ2-3; TRBD1 is a possible D gene (6 bases). The CDR3 is 14 residues long. The germline V and J ends were trimmed by 4 bases and 1 base, with 12 bases remaining between them. Germline CDR1 SQVTM, CDR2 ANQGSEA. CDR3 coding DNA: TGCAGCGTTGGGAGGACAGATCGCACAGATACGCAGTATTTT. Translation gives CSVGRTDRTDTQYF.

As for this clonotype: A clone one base away is much larger, so this may be a read error. V is TRBV11-2 and J is TRBJ2-3, with 8 bases fitting TRBD2. V lost 4 bases to trimming and J lost 0 bases; unmatched junction nucleotides: 6. Germline-derived CDR1 and CDR2 are SGHAT and FQNNGV. CDR3 length: 16 residues. CDR3 coding DNA: TGTGCCAGCAGCTGGACTAGCTGTTCTAGCACAGATACGCAGTATTTT. Translated, it gives CASSWTSCSSTDTQYF.

The chain combines TRBV6-1 with TRBJ1-1; TRBD1 might be the D (6 bases). Germline V gene sequence: CDR1 MNHNS, CDR2 SASEGT. This CDR3 has 15 residues. The V end lost 5 bases, the J end lost 1 base, and 14 bases lay between the germline ends. DNA of the CDR3: TGTGCCAGCAGTCCCCGAGACAGGTGGAACACTGAAGCTTTCTTT. Translated, it gives CASSPRDRWNTEAFF.

This clonotype was counted only a few times. V usage is TRBV29-1 and J usage is TRBJ1-2; 7 bases line up with TRBD1. This CDR3 has 12 residues. CDR1 and CDR2 from the germline V gene are SQVTM and ANQGSEA. The junction had 2 bases not matched to a gene; V was cut back by 3 bases and J by 4 bases. CDR3 DNA: TGCAGCGTTGACCAGGGGGTCTATGGCTACACCTTC. Encoded protein: CSVDQGVYGYTF.

The chain carries TRBV7-8 and TRBJ1-6; perhaps TRBD1 as D (5 bases). Trimming took off 1 base at V and 7 bases at J, with 11 bases between the two ends. Germline CDR1 reads SGHVS; CDR2 reads FQNEAQ. CDR3 length: 15 residues. CDR3 protein: CASSLVGAGNSPLHF. In DNA form, the CDR3 reads TGTGCCAGCAGCTTAGTTGGGGCAGGGAATTCACCCCTCCACTTT. The full variable domain, completed using reference TRBV7-8 and TRBJ1-6, is GAGVSQSPRYKVAKRGQDVALRCDPISGHVSLFWYQQALGQGPEFLTYFQNEAQLDKSGLPSDRFFAERPEGSVSTLKIQRTQQEDSAVYLCASSLVGAGNSPLHFGNGTRLTVT.